This T cell receptor (beta chain) was sequenced for a study of cytomegalovirus exposure and HLA in healthy donors. Findings and caveats of the study: The authors listed 150 to 200 TCR beta chains as cytomegalovirus-associated.

60 Vbeta and 13 Jbeta primers were used in PCR. In the original processing: Counted up in a later analysis, unique TCR beta chains came to around 80 million, with around 9.9 million shared. Sequencing was performed with immunoSEQ multiplex PCR; in TCRdb, only in-frame clones are kept and a portion is missing. That table gives V, J and clone size, and the DNA gave D and trimming. The table lists 130,000 or so clones, 75% to 80% of them singletons. This clone has a single count. Its specificity is unknown. Other DNA sequences in this specimen translate into the identical CDR3. The sequenced sample consisted of PBMCs. The clonotype was recovered from a male donor in good health and CMV-seronegative.

The chain's CDR3 is CAWSLYNEQFF. CDR3 nucleotides: TGTGCCTGGAGTCTTTACAATGAGCAGTTCTTC. The V gene is TRBV30, the J gene TRBJ2-1; the D is unclear. The CDR3 has 11 amino acids. Germline loops: CDR1 GTSNPN, CDR2 SVGIG (reference sequence). V lost 2 bases to trimming and J lost 4 bases, with 3 bases between them.